A single sample gave rise to the 8 T cell receptor beta chains below, sequenced in a study of cytomegalovirus exposure and HLA in healthy donors. PCR employed 60 Vbeta and 13 Jbeta primers. The table came from immunoSEQ multiplex PCR; TCRdb's copy has only in-frame clones and leaves some out. Of hundreds of thousands of clones in the sample, around 76% were seen once. The sample comprised PBMCs. The source is a man aged 35-49 years in good health and CMV-seropositive.

V is TRBV19 and J is TRBJ2-7, with D possibly being TRBD1 (6 bases). Germline V gene sequence: CDR1 LNHDA, CDR2 SQIVND (reference sequence). The V end lost 6 bases, the J end lost 4 bases, and 16 bases lay between the germline ends. CDR3 length: 14 residues. This CDR3 reads CASSIDPTGYEQYF. CDR3 DNA: TGTGCCAGTAGCATCGACCCAACAGGGTACGAGCAGTACTTC.

The CDR3 DNA is TGTGCCAGCAGCCAGCCGGGACTAGCGGGTTCCGGGGAGCTGTTTTTT. Its protein is CASSQPGLAGSGELFF. The V and J genes are TRBV7-8 and TRBJ2-2, with 12 bases fitting TRBD2. The CDR3 has 16 amino acids. The V gene's germline CDR1 is SGHVS and CDR2 FQNEAQ. After removal of 5 bases from V and 6 bases from J, the junction contained 7 bases not matched to a gene. Supplemented by reference TRBV7-8 and TRBJ2-2, the full variable domain reads GAGVSQSPRYKVAKRGQDVALRCDPISGHVSLFWYQQALGQGPEFLTYFQNEAQLDKSGLPSDRFFAERPEGSVSTLKIQRTQQEDSAVYLCASSQPGLAGSGELFFGEGSRLTVL.

The gene calls are TRBV11-3 and TRBJ2-1; 7 bases match TRBD2. Trimming cost V 1 base and J 4 bases; bases outside gene matches: 10. Germline V CDR1 and CDR2: SGHNT, YENEEA. CDR3 length equals 17 residues. This chain's CDR3 is CASSLGETSVNYNEQFF. CDR3 nucleotides: TGTGCCAGCAGCTTAGGAGAAACTAGCGTTAATTACAATGAGCAGTTCTTC.

On this clone: Additional DNA sequences in this sample encode the identical CDR3. The rearrangement joins TRBV6-5 to TRBJ1-4; D ambiguous. V was pared by 5 bases and J by 7 bases, with 11 bases between. Germline CDR1 reads MNHEY; CDR2 reads SVGAGI. The CDR3 contains 13 residues. The CDR3 DNA reads TGTGCCAGCAGTCGCTCGGCGGGTGAAAAACTGTTTTTT. Protein product: CASSRSAGEKLFF.

The chain carries TRBV5-5 and TRBJ2-7; a possible D gene is TRBD2 (6 bases). Trimming left V 0 bases short and J 3 bases short, with 13 bases between. Germline assignment: CDR1 SGHKS and CDR2 YYEKEE (reference sequence). The CDR3 length is 15 residues. Written as DNA, the CDR3 is TGTGCCAGCAGCTTGGCGGCGGGGTTGGTCTACGAGCAGTACGTC. Protein sequence: CASSLAAGLVYEQYV.

V usage is TRBV5-4 and J usage is TRBJ1-5; 9 bases align to TRBD1. This CDR3 is 17 amino acids long. The germline V gene has CDR1 SGHNT and CDR2 YYREEE (reference sequence). V trimming: 2 bases; J trimming: 2 bases; junction bases outside the gene matches: 8. DNA of the CDR3: TGTGCCAGCAGCTTTCCCACAGGGGGCACGGGCAATCAGCCCCAGCATTTT. Translation: CASSFPTGGTGNQPQHF.

This chain uses TRBV13 with TRBJ1-1; TRBD1 aligns across 7 bases. The V segment lost 4 bases and the J segment 10 bases; nucleotides outside the gene matches: 9. CDR3 length: 13 amino acids. CDR1 is PRHDT and CDR2 is FYEKMQ in the germline V gene (reference sequence). This chain's CDR3 is CASSYRQGDGAFF. In nucleotides, the CDR3 is TGTGCCAGCAGCTATAGACAGGGTGATGGAGCTTTCTTT.

The chain joins TRBV6-6 to TRBJ2-3, with D possibly TRBD1 on 5 matching bases. Per the germline V gene, CDR1 is MNHNY and CDR2 is SVGAGI (reference sequence). The V end was cut by 5 bases, the J end by 5 bases, with 17 bases between. The CDR3 is made up of 15 amino acids. CDR3 coding DNA: TGTGCCAGCAGTACCTCAGGTGGGGCTAAAGATACGCAGTATTTT. Translating it yields CASSTSGGAKDTQYF.